This T cell receptor beta chain was recorded in a study of cytomegalovirus exposure and HLA in healthy donors. Study-wide points: Presence/absence analyses assumed roughly uniform sequencing depth across donors, which may not hold. Rarity marked most TCR sequences, yet some public TCRs occurred in many donors.

About this clone itself: Its target is unknown.

CDR3 size: 14 residues. Germline V gene lookup returns CDR1 WNHNN and CDR2 SYGVQD (reference sequence). With V trimmed by 8 bases and J by 7 bases, 8 bases remained unmatched. Primers for the PCR totalled 60 Vbeta and 13 Jbeta. Libraries were prepared by immunoSEQ multiplex PCR; TCRdb keeps only in-frame clonotypes and omits some of them. The sample records fewer than 150,000 clones, roughly 79% being singletons. Sequencing was done on a sample of PBMCs. This clonotype was obtained from a man aged 30 to 45 in good health and CMV-seronegative. This chain links TRBV10-1 with TRBJ1-5, with 10 bases aligning to TRBD1. The DNA of the CDR3 is TGCGCCAGCGAAAGGGACAGGGGTGGGCAGCCCCAGCATTTT. Translation: CASERDRGGQPQHF.